This TCR beta chain appears in the sequencing data of a study of control samples from healthy donors and cancer patients. This CDR3 is 17 amino acids long. Germline CDR1 reads SGHVS; CDR2 reads FQNEAQ. V was pared by 1 base and J by 4 bases, with 11 bases of the junction left unmatched. Only in-frame clones appear in the TCRdb table, and some are missing; sequencing was by immunoSEQ multiplex PCR. The sample holds around 160,000 clones, roughly 93% seen once. The genes are TRBV7-8 and TRBJ1-2, with TRBD1 matching 8 bases. The TCR was taken from a man between 18 and 29 years old in good health. Material: blood. Here the CDR3 DNA reads TGTGCCAGCAGCTTAGTGGACAGGGTCACTGTTAGCTATGGCTACACCTTC. Translating gives CASSLVDRVTVSYGYTF.